This T cell receptor beta chain was recovered during a study of cytomegalovirus exposure and HLA in healthy donors. V dropped 6 bases and J dropped 1 base, with 12 bases sitting between them. Per germline, CDR1 SEHNR and CDR2 FQNEAQ (reference sequence). This CDR3 is built from 15 residues. Use of 60 Vbeta and 13 Jbeta primers characterized the PCR. Profiling relied on immunoSEQ multiplex PCR, and the TCRdb table lists in-frame clones only, not all of them. The table lists roughly 120,000 clones, roughly 68% of them singletons. This clone was seen only a few times. This sequence originates from a man under 40 in good health and CMV-seropositive. V usage is TRBV7-9 and J usage is TRBJ2-2; tentatively, D is TRBD1 (6 bases). The sample consisted of PBMCs. The CDR3 DNA reads as TGTGCCAGCAGGTCACGGACAGAGAACACCGGGGAGCTGTTTTTT. As protein: CASRSRTENTGELFF.